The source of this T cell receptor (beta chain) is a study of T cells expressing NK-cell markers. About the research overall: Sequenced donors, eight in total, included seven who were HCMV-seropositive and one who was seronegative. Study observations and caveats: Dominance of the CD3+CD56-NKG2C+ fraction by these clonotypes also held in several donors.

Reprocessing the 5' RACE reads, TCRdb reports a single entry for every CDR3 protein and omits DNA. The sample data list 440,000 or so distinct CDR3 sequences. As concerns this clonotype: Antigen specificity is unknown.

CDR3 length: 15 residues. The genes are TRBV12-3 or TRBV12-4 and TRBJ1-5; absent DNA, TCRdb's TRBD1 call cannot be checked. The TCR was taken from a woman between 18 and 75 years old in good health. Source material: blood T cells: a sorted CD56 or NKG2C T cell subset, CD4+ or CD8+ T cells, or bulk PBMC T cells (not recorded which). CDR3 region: CASSSDRYSNQPQHF.